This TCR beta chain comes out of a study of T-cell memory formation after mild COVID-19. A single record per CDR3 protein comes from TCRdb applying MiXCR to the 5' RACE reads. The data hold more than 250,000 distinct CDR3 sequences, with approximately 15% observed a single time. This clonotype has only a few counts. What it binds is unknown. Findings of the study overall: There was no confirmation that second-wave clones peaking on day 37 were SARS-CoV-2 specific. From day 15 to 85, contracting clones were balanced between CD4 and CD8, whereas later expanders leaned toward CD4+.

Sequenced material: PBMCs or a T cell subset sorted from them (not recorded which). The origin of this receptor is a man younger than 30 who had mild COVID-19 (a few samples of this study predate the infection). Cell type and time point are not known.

In nucleotides, the CDR3 is TGTGCCAGCAGCTTAAGGGAAATGGACGAGCAGTACTTC. Its translation: CASSLREMDEQYF. The V call is TRBV11-2, the J call TRBJ2-7; no clear D gene. CDR3 length equals 13 residues. The V gene's germline CDR1 is SGHAT and CDR2 FQNNGV. The V end was cut by 2 bases, the J end by 5 bases, with 10 bases between.